This T cell receptor beta chain was documented in a study of shared clonotypes between healthy human individuals. Study-wide context: Used for every donor were three CD4 naive, three CD4 memory, two CD8 naive and one CD8 memory plate.

Germline V gene data show CDR1 as MGHRA and CDR2 as YSYEKL. Trimming removed 4 bases from V and 1 base from J; junction bases left unmatched: 3. The CDR3 is made up of 16 amino acids. Produced via immunoSEQ multiplex PCR; TCRdb's table is partial and in-frame only. In the table there are millions of clones, approximately 94% of which are singletons. Naive CD8 cells lacked CD45RO, underwent positive selection for CCR7 and left out terminally differentiated effector memory CD45RA+ cells. The origin of this receptor is a man in his late teens or twenties in good health. The chain employs TRBV4-1 and TRBJ2-1; 11 positions match TRBD2. The source material was naive CD8+ T cells sorted from blood. CDR3 DNA sequence: TGCGCCAGCAGCCCAACTAGCGGGAGTTCCTACAATGAGCAGTTCTTC. Protein: CASSPTSGSSYNEQFF.